The 12 T cell receptor beta chains below come from one sample, sequenced in a study of cytomegalovirus exposure and HLA in healthy donors. The PCR contained 60 Vbeta and 13 Jbeta primers. Profiling relied on immunoSEQ multiplex PCR, and the TCRdb table lists in-frame clones only, not all of them. Its listing shows 110,000 to 150,000 clones. Sequencing was performed on PBMCs. The receptors stem from a woman aged 18-29 years in good health and CMV-seronegative.

The CDR3: CASSTSARDGYTF. DNA for the CDR3: TGTGCCAGTAGTACCTCGGCCCGGGATGGCTACACCTTC. This chain joins TRBV19 and TRBJ1-2, with no clear D. V was trimmed by 4 bases and J by 6 bases, leaving 12 bases between them. Germline CDR1 LNHDA, CDR2 SQIVND (reference sequence). This CDR3 is 13 amino acids long.

The chain joins TRBV14 to TRBJ1-4, with D perhaps matching TRBD1 (5 bases). Germline loops: CDR1 SGHDN, CDR2 FVKESK. V lost 1 base to trimming and J lost 2 bases, with 8 bases between them. The CDR3 has 15 amino acids. CDR3 bases: TGTGCCAGCAGCCAAGCGGGGGGGACTAATGAAAAACTGTTTTTT. This translates into CASSQAGGTNEKLFF.

The rearrangement links TRBV6-4 to TRBJ2-6; no definite D call. This CDR3 spans 14 amino acids. The V end lost 5 bases, the J end lost 2 bases, and 7 bases lay between the germline ends. The germline V gene encodes CDR1 MRHNA and CDR2 SNTAGT. CDR3: CASSPDPGANVLTF. The CDR3 coding sequence is TGTGCCAGCAGTCCAGATCCTGGGGCCAACGTCCTGACTTTC.

The chain has TRBV9 and TRBJ2-1; 7 positions match TRBD1. Germline trimming cut 2 bases from V and 3 bases from J; bases unmatched to any gene: 11. This CDR3 region has 17 residues. Germline V gene sequence: CDR1 SGDLS, CDR2 YYNGEE. DNA for the CDR3: TGTGCCAGCAGCGTCGGGACAGACCTAAATTACTACAATGAGCAGTTCTTC. Translated: CASSVGTDLNYYNEQFF.

DNA for the CDR3: TGTGCCAGCAATGAGTACAGCACCCGTGAAAAACTGTTTTTT. Protein: CASNEYSTREKLFF. The V gene is TRBV6-1, the J gene TRBJ1-4; D unresolved. With 7 bases removed from V and 7 bases from J, the gap between germline ends came to 16 bases. CDR1 is MNHNS, CDR2 SASEGT, per germline. The CDR3 runs to 14 residues.

The chain combines TRBV7-2 with TRBJ2-5, with D perhaps TRBD2 (6 bases). The J call may not be correct, given that the DNA end is closer to TRBJ2-7. Germline CDR1 is SGHTA and CDR2 is FQGNSA. The CDR3 runs 17 residues. The DNA of the CDR3 is TGTGCCAGCAGCTTAGGAGCGGGCGGGGAGGTCTCCTACGAGCAGTACTTC. It specifies CASSLGAGGEVSYEQYF.

The genes are TRBV5-6 and TRBJ2-1; D possibly corresponds to TRBD1 (6 bases). Germline CDR1 reads SGHDT; CDR2 reads YYEEEE. This CDR3 spans 15 amino acids. The V and J ends lost 7 bases and 9 bases respectively, with 23 bases between them. CDR3 protein: CASYGPEGVIGEQFF. DNA for the CDR3: TGTGCCAGCTACGGACCCGAGGGGGTGATCGGTGAGCAGTTCTTC.

The chain carries TRBV15 and TRBJ1-1, with a tentative D call TRBD1 (6 bases). Trimming took 5 bases from V and 4 from J, leaving 14 bases between them. This CDR3 has 14 amino acids. Germline values: CDR1 LNHNV, CDR2 YYDKDF (reference sequence). The CDR3 region is CATSGQDRGTEAFF. CDR3 nucleotide sequence: TGTGCCACCAGCGGTCAGGACAGAGGCACTGAAGCTTTCTTT.

J is TRBJ2-3 and V is TRBV14, with TRBD1 as a possible D gene (6 bases). CDR1 is SGHDN and CDR2 is FVKESK in the germline V gene. This CDR3 comprises 16 residues. V lost 2 bases, J lost 1 base, and 13 bases lay in between. The CDR3 spells CASSQRGPGGTDTQYF. The DNA for the CDR3 is TGTGCCAGCAGCCAAAGGGGCCCAGGGGGCACAGATACGCAGTATTTT. The full variable domain, in which reference TRBV14 and TRBJ2-3 provide the parts outside the CDR3, is EAGVTQFPSHSVIEKGQTVTLRCDPISGHDNLYWYRRVMGKEIKFLLHFVKESKQDESGMPNNRFLAERTGGTYSTLKVQPAELEDSGVYFCASSQRGPGGTDTQYFGPGTRLTVL.

The rearrangement joins TRBV10-3 to TRBJ2-3; D may be TRBD1 (6 bases). The CDR3 contains 17 residues. CDR1 and CDR2 (germline): ENHRY, SYGVKD. Trimming pared 10 bases from V and 2 bases from J, leaving 25 bases between. CDR3 protein: CATRESTGRGVTDTQYF. CDR3 nucleotides: TGTGCCACCCGAGAAAGCACCGGCAGGGGCGTCACAGATACGCAGTATTTT.

V and J are TRBV5-5 and TRBJ1-5; a possible D gene is TRBD1 (5 bases). V lost 3 bases and J 2 bases, leaving 9 bases between the germline ends. Germline V lookup: CDR1 SGHKS, CDR2 YYEKEE (reference sequence). CDR3 length: 14 residues. The CDR3 here is CASSSEGGNQPQHF. CDR3 bases: TGTGCCAGCAGCTCGGAAGGGGGCAATCAGCCCCAGCATTTT.

This chain uses TRBV5-5 with TRBJ2-7; 7 bases are a match to TRBD2. The V gene's germline CDR1 is SGHKS and CDR2 YYEKEE (reference sequence). The CDR3 is made up of 15 amino acids. The V and J ends lost 4 bases and 0 bases, in that order; junction bases with no gene match: 7. CDR3 in DNA: TGTGCCAGCAGCCCTGGTGGCGGGAGCTCCTACGAGCAGTACTTC. Translated: CASSPGGGSSYEQYF.